This T cell receptor beta chain was identified during a study of blood T cell repertoires in COVID-19. Study information: T cells, B-cell-depleted T cells, or PBMCs provided the cDNA or gDNA that served as material.

The protocol was immunoSEQ multiplex PCR, while the TCRdb copy is restricted to in-frame clones and leaves out a portion. The top ten clones hold more than 9% of a sample with under 300,000 clones, more than 70% of them seen once. Germline lookup yields CDR1 WNHNN and CDR2 SYGVQD (reference sequence). Trimming removed 5 bases at V and 6 bases at J, with 16 bases between. CDR3 length: 15 residues. This chain joins TRBV10-1 and TRBJ1-4, with D perhaps matching TRBD1 (5 bases). The sample was peripheral blood. This clonotype was sampled from an elderly man with acute or convalescent COVID-19. The CDR3 DNA sequence: TGCGCCAGCAGTCTGTCCGGGACTGAAGATGAAAAACTGTTTTTT. Amino acids: CASSLSGTEDEKLFF.